Described below is a single TCR beta chain sequence and its context. This specimen comes from a study of blood T cell repertoires in COVID-19. The wider study: There were acute and convalescent COVID-19 samples, and they came from the United States, Italy and Spain. T cells, B-cell-depleted T cells, or PBMCs provided the cDNA or gDNA that served as material.

This CDR3 contains 13 residues. The germline V gene encodes CDR1 ENHRY and CDR2 SYGVKD. V lost 10 bases to trimming and J lost 8 bases; unmatched junction nucleotides: 10. In the source study's methods: It was from reference gene primer amplification that nucleated cell counts were estimated. TCRdb's copy holds only in-frame clones and misses some; the assay was immunoSEQ multiplex PCR. Clone size and V and J calls were adopted from that table, with D and trimming inferred from the DNA. The sample lists more than 200,000 clones, 70% to 85% occurring once. The clonotype comes from a woman older than 75 with active or convalescent COVID-19. The material sequenced was peripheral blood. J is TRBJ2-1 and V is TRBV10-3, with 8 bases fitting TRBD2. CDR3 in DNA: TGTGCCACCCGACTAGCGTTTGAAGATGAGCAGTTCTTC. Translated, it gives CATRLAFEDEQFF.